Below, one T cell receptor (beta chain) is given with its context. Its specificity is not known. This table comes from immunoSEQ multiplex PCR, and its TCRdb copy is limited to in-frame clones, with some not included. Of 15,000 to 20,000 clones listed, 80% to 95% are singletons. The data were taken from a study of T cell clonotyping in hematopoietic cell transplantation. Findings and caveats of the study: CD4 and CD8 repertoire contributions could not be separated without sorting. Pathologically expanded recipient clonotypes increased progressively from day 30 to day 180 as diversity fell. Few recipient clonotypes overlapped donors; over 95% were de novo at given depth.

This CDR3 spans 14 amino acids. Trimming cost V 5 bases and J 4 bases, with 13 bases left between them. Germline loops: CDR1 SGHTA, CDR2 FQGNSA. This TCR was recovered from a man aged 35 to 55 in good health. Some clones in this sample may be carry-over from other donors' samples. Sequenced: peripheral blood mononuclear cells. The chain carries TRBV7-2 and TRBJ2-3, with D unclear. The CDR3 protein is CASSPPVLPDTQYF. In nucleotides, the CDR3 is TGTGCCAGCAGCCCCCCGGTGCTCCCAGATACGCAGTATTTT.